The 9 T cell receptor beta chains below all came from one sample that was sequenced in a study of cytomegalovirus exposure and HLA in healthy donors. Both 60 Vbeta primers and 13 Jbeta primers went into the PCR. Repertoires were generated with immunoSEQ multiplex PCR, while TCRdb's copy carries only in-frame clones and drops some. This sample's table reports tens of thousands of clones. Sequences were obtained from PBMCs. The origin of the receptors is a male donor in good health and CMV-seronegative.

V is TRBV4-2 and J is TRBJ1-2; D is perhaps TRBD1 (6 bases). There are 15 residues in the CDR3. CDR1 and CDR2 from the germline V gene are LGHNA and YNFKEQ. Trimming shortened V by 0 bases and J by 4 bases, and 12 bases separated the two germline ends. The CDR3: CASSQEGGRGYGYTF. The CDR3 nucleotides read TGTGCCAGCAGCCAAGAGGGGGGGCGCGGCTATGGCTACACCTTC.

The J gene is TRBJ2-7, the V gene TRBV27; D remains unclear. V lost 7 bases, J lost 3 bases, and 22 bases lay in between. This CDR3 is 16 amino acids long. Germline V gene sequence: CDR1 MNHEY, CDR2 SMNVEV (reference sequence). CDR3 amino acids: CASIPGGPSTSYEQYF. The CDR3 DNA is TGTGCCAGCATACCCGGTGGGCCCTCCACCAGCTACGAGCAGTACTTC.

The chain employs TRBV9 and TRBJ2-1, with 7 nucleotides matching TRBD2. V shed 3 bases and J 7 bases; nucleotides not matched to a gene: 16. Germline V gene data show CDR1 as SGDLS and CDR2 as YYNGEE. The CDR3 totals 17 residues. The CDR3 DNA is TGTGCCAGCAGCGCCCAGGGTGCGGGAGCCTCTCTTAATGAGCAGTTCTTC. This encodes CASSAQGAGASLNEQFF.

The rearrangement joins TRBV4-2 to TRBJ2-1; a weak D match, TRBD2 (5 bases). The CDR3 covers 14 residues. CDR1 LGHNA and CDR2 YNFKEQ come from the germline V gene. Trimming removed 0 bases from V and 8 bases from J, with 11 bases in between. The CDR3 reads CASSQDALRDEQFF. The CDR3 nucleotides read TGTGCCAGCAGCCAAGATGCCCTGAGGGATGAGCAGTTCTTC.

The chain joins TRBV5-1 to TRBJ2-7; possible D gene TRBD1, 8 bases. The germline V gene encodes CDR1 SGHRS and CDR2 YFSETQ. This CDR3 has 20 amino acids. V was clipped by 0 bases and J by 2 bases, with 27 bases between them. In DNA, the CDR3 is TGCGCCAGCAGCTTGGCCGGGGGGACAGGCCTGGTGATATCCGCCTACGAGCAGTACTTC. Translating gives CASSLAGGTGLVISAYEQYF.

The chain joins TRBV20-1 to TRBJ1-1; 7 bases are a match to TRBD1. The CDR3 is 11 amino acids. Per germline, CDR1 DFQATT and CDR2 SNEGSKA (reference sequence). In nucleotides, the CDR3 is TGCAAGCAGGGGGGAGGTACTGAAGCTTTCTTT. Residues: CKQGGGTEAFF.

The rearrangement joins TRBV5-1 to TRBJ1-2; D is ambiguous. V lost 3 bases, J lost 8 bases, and 11 bases lay in between. The germline CDR1 and CDR2 sequences are SGHRS and YFSETQ. This CDR3 has 12 amino acids. CDR3 amino acids: CASSWGDGGYTF. The CDR3 coding sequence is TGCGCCAGCAGCTGGGGAGATGGGGGCTACACCTTC.

The chain carries TRBV6-5 and TRBJ1-6; the D gene is possibly TRBD1 (5 bases). Germline lookup yields CDR1 MNHEY and CDR2 SVGAGI. CDR3 length: 14 amino acids. The V gene lost 4 bases and the J gene lost 12 bases, with 16 bases spanning the gap. The CDR3 reads CASSFTGHERPLHF. The CDR3, as DNA: TGTGCCAGCAGTTTTACAGGCCACGAGCGACCCCTCCACTTT.

The rearrangement links TRBV5-4 to TRBJ2-5, with D possibly being TRBD2 (7 bases). With 4 bases removed from V and 1 base from J, the gap between germline ends came to 14 bases. The germline CDR1 and CDR2 sequences are SGHNT and YYREEE (reference sequence). The CDR3 is 15 residues long. The CDR3, as DNA: TGTGCCAGCAGCGGGGGAGGGGGATCCCAAGAGACCCAGTACTTC. It encodes CASSGGGGSQETQYF.